These T cell receptor beta chains were read from a single sample in a study of OX40 agonist ivuxolimab in advanced cancers. Sequencing was performed with immunoSEQ multiplex PCR; in TCRdb, only in-frame clones are kept and a portion is missing. Of 45,000 or so clones detected, almost 90% appear once; the ten largest clones hold 0.95% to 1.1%. This specimen consisted of CD4+ or CD8+ T cells sorted from blood, obtained in a trial of the OX40 agonist ivuxolimab. These receptors originate from an adult with an advanced solid tumor such as melanoma, head and neck, liver or kidney cancer. Each CDR3 is given without its conserved first and last residue. Clone size is not always given. Where it is, it says once, few, many or a class for expanded clones.

V gene	J gene	clone size	CDR3 protein
TRBV4-3	TRBJ1-1	NA	ASSRGRVTEAF
TRBV19	TRBJ1-4	NA	ASSNQGDEKLF
TRBV2	TRBJ1-1	NA	ASSERGAGGTEAF
TRBV13	TRBJ1-2	few	ASSTRGSGTEGYT
TRBV9	TRBJ2-1	NA	ASSVLAGLEKGEQF
TRBV5-1	TRBJ2-5	NA	ASSLLSGKETQY
TRBV19	TRBJ1-2	NA	ASKIPADVYGYT
TRBV9	TRBJ1-5	NA	ASSVRRPDQPQH
TRBV12-5	TRBJ1-1	NA	ASGDSGGRAEAF
TRBV7-2	TRBJ2-7	NA	ASSPNRGDYEQY
TRBV29-1	TRBJ2-7	NA	SVSGRASDEQY
TRBV28	TRBJ1-1	NA	ASSPQKGAEAF
TRBV25-1	TRBJ2-6	NA	ASSEGASGANVLT
TRBV5-1	TRBJ2-5	NA	ASRGTRQGETQY
TRBV28	TRBJ1-5	NA	ASSIYRKNQPQH
TRBV7-3	TRBJ2-3	NA	ASSLGGLSSTDTQY
TRBV6-6	NA	NA	ASSYSSGIYEQY
TRBV6-5	TRBJ2-2	NA	ASGGRLNTGELF
TRBV14	TRBJ2-1	NA	ASSHPTGYNEQF
TRBV11-2	TRBJ2-7	NA	ASSLTSGRRYEQY
TRBV30	TRBJ2-3	once	AWGGLAGERNTDTQY
TRBV10-3	TRBJ2-5	NA	AIRSGRAEETQY
TRBV27	TRBJ1-2	NA	ASSPKTPYFYGYT
TRBV10-3	NA	NA	AISELGQGDYSYEQY
TRBV13	TRBJ2-7	NA	ASSFSRVAGGYEQY
TRBV6-6	TRBJ2-5	NA	ASSYSPRVQETQY
TRBV7-2	TRBJ2-1	NA	ASSPGGGRARFVI
TRBV18	TRBJ1-1	NA	ASSPGQGAEAF